The 29 T cell receptor beta chains below all came from one sample that was sequenced in a study of T cell responses to AZD1222 COVID-19 vaccine (dated by TCRdb to the early 2020s). The meaning of the sample's time point label: baseline before first vaccination. Preparation of the library involved the immunoSEQ multiplex PCR assay. TCRdb re-hosts the immuneACCESS table, in-frame sequences only. Its copies lack some clones; in the studies checked, an unresolved V gene accounts for under half of them, and the cause for the rest is not known. Here the sample has roughly 150,000 clones; approximately 90% occur a single time. The ten largest clones add up to approximately 2% of the sample. The material sequenced was peripheral blood, taken on day 0 of AZD1222 vaccination. The receptors here all came from an adult in good health.

The chain uses TRBV7-3 and TRBJ1-1, with a weak D call TRBD1 (5 bases). Per germline, CDR1 SGHTA and CDR2 FQGTGA. Deletions cut 2 bases from V and 3 bases from J, with 22 bases between. This CDR3 spans 18 amino acids. The CDR3 sequence: CASSLFGNQRGGDTEAFF. CDR3 bases: TGTGCCAGCAGCTTATTCGGGAATCAAAGGGGAGGGGACACTGAAGCTTTCTTT.

The rearrangement links TRBV30 to TRBJ1-4; D is possibly TRBD1 (5 bases). Germline CDR1 is GTSNPN and CDR2 is SVGIG (reference sequence). Trimming took off 0 bases at V and 5 bases at J, with 13 bases between the two ends. The CDR3 consists of 15 residues. As DNA, the CDR3 is TGTGCCTGGAGTGTACCGGGACGGGGAAATGAAAAACTGTTTTTT. It yields the protein CAWSVPGRGNEKLFF.

The chain recombines TRBV6-6 with TRBJ1-5, with 9 bases matching TRBD1. CDR3 length: 15 residues. The V segment lost 6 bases and the J segment 5 bases; nucleotides outside the gene matches: 8. Germline V CDR1 and CDR2: MNHNY, SVGAGI (reference sequence). CDR3 nucleotides: TGTGCCAGCAGCCCCGGGACAGGGCGGGATCAGCCCCAGCATTTT. The encoded protein is CASSPGTGRDQPQHF.

The chain combines TRBV29-1 with TRBJ2-3, with 9 positions matching TRBD2. V dropped 4 bases and J dropped 4; count of bases not matched to a gene: 9. The length of the CDR3 is 15 residues. Germline-derived CDR1 and CDR2 are SQVTM and ANQGSEA. CDR3 sequence (DNA): TGCAGCGTTGCCCCGGGACTAGCTCTTTCAGATACGCAGTATTTT. It encodes CSVAPGLALSDTQYF.

This sequence joins TRBV13 and TRBJ2-2; 14 bases fit TRBD2. Per germline, CDR1 PRHDT and CDR2 FYEKMQ (reference sequence). With 1 base clipped from V and 7 bases from J, the junction kept 5 bases outside the gene matches. The CDR3 loop spans 17 amino acids. CDR3 nucleotides: TGTGCCAGCAGCTTAGAGACTAGCGGGAGGGCCAACGGGGAGCTGTTTTTT. This encodes CASSLETSGRANGELFF.

V gene TRBV6-2 or TRBV6-3 combines with J gene TRBJ2-7; D gene uncertain. Germline V lookup: CDR1 MNHEY, CDR2 SVGEGT. The CDR3 has 12 residues. The germline V and J ends were trimmed by 6 bases and 3 bases, with 9 bases remaining between them. The CDR3 here is CASSRGNYEQYF. DNA for the CDR3: TGTGCCAGCAGCCGCGGCAACTACGAGCAGTACTTC.

The CDR3 loop is CASTPGGGRGTGELFF. CDR3 DNA: TGTGCCAGCACCCCCGGGGGTGGAAGGGGAACCGGGGAGCTGTTTTTT. The gene calls are TRBV11-2 and TRBJ2-2; D is perhaps TRBD2 (6 bases). V lost 7 bases to trimming and J lost 5 bases, with 20 bases between them. This CDR3 spans 16 amino acids. Germline assignment: CDR1 SGHAT and CDR2 FQNNGV.

This rearrangement joins TRBV9 to TRBJ1-2, with 8 positions matching TRBD1. This CDR3 spans 14 amino acids. V shed 0 bases, J shed 4 bases, and the junction held 2 bases outside the gene matches. Germline assignment: CDR1 SGDLS and CDR2 YYNGEE. CDR3 region: CASSVADRAYGYTF. The CDR3 nucleotides are TGTGCCAGCAGCGTAGCGGACAGGGCCTATGGCTACACCTTC.

The V call is TRBV6-5, the J call TRBJ2-5, with D perhaps matching TRBD1 (5 bases). The germline CDR1 and CDR2 sequences are MNHEY and SVGAGI. Trimming left V 6 bases short and J 1 base short, with 9 bases between. This CDR3 has 13 residues. The CDR3 here is CASRKTGQETQYF. CDR3 sequence (DNA): TGTGCCAGCAGAAAAACAGGCCAAGAGACCCAGTACTTC.

This chain joins TRBV7-9 and TRBJ2-7, with D tentatively TRBD2 (5 bases). The CDR3 sequence is 13 residues long. V lost 5 bases and J lost 4, with 12 bases in between. Germline assignment: CDR1 SEHNR and CDR2 FQNEAQ (reference sequence). In nucleotides, the CDR3 is TGTGCCAGCAGCGCCGGGAACCCGTACGAGCAGTACTTC. Amino acid sequence: CASSAGNPYEQYF. Filled out from reference TRBV7-9 and TRBJ2-7, the complete variable domain reads DTGVSQNPRHKITKRGQNVTFRCDPISEHNRLYWYRQTLGQGPEFLTYFQNEAQLEKSRLLSDRFSAERPKGSFSTLEIQRTEQGDSAMYLCASSAGNPYEQYFGPGTRLTVT.

V gene TRBV4-1 combines with J gene TRBJ2-1; D might be TRBD1 or TRBD2, each matching 5 bases. The CDR3 is 17 residues long. The germline V gene encodes CDR1 MGHRA and CDR2 YSYEKL. V gave up 4 bases and J gave up 4 bases, with 20 bases separating them. The CDR3 DNA reads as TGCGCCAGCAGCCCTCAGGGAGTAGCGCCCGATTACAATGAGCAGTTCTTC. This encodes CASSPQGVAPDYNEQFF.

The gene calls are TRBV10-3 and TRBJ1-1; 8 bases match TRBD1. V lost 2 bases, J lost 1 base, and 0 bases stayed unmatched. Germline V gene data show CDR1 as ENHRY and CDR2 as SYGVKD. The CDR3 spans 14 residues. DNA for the CDR3: TGTGCCATCAGTGAGGGACAGGGGAACACTGAAGCTTTCTTT. Translating gives CAISEGQGNTEAFF.

The chain is built from TRBV7-6 and TRBJ2-7, with TRBD2 matching over 9 bases. This CDR3 has 18 amino acids. The V segment lost 1 base and the J segment 8 bases; nucleotides outside the gene matches: 18. Germline-derived CDR1 and CDR2 are SGHVS and FNYEAQ. The CDR3: CASSLETMDLAGSYKQYF. Here the CDR3 DNA reads TGTGCCAGCAGCTTAGAGACTATGGACCTAGCGGGAAGTTACAAGCAGTACTTC.

The chain recombines TRBV5-4 with TRBJ2-7, with TRBD2 matching 12 bases. The trim removed 4 bases at V and 7 bases at J, leaving 12 bases unmatched. The CDR3 contains 16 residues. Germline-derived CDR1 and CDR2 are SGHNT and YYREEE (reference sequence). The CDR3 DNA reads TGTGCCAGCAGCGAGGGACTAGCGGGCTCGAATCGAGAGCAGTACTTC. Translated: CASSEGLAGSNREQYF. Based on the CDR3 plus reference TRBV5-4 and TRBJ2-7, the full variable domain is ETGVTQSPTHLIKTRGQQVTLRCSSQSGHNTVSWYQQALGQGPQFIFQYYREEENGRGNFPPRFSGLQFPNYSSELNVNALELDDSALYLCASSEGLAGSNREQYFGPGTRLTVT.

This clone was recorded once. The J gene is TRBJ1-1, the V gene TRBV18; D is unresolved. Germline CDR1 and CDR2: KGHSH and LQKENI. V was shortened by 0 bases and J by 7 bases, with 9 bases between the two germline ends. This CDR3 is built from 13 residues. The CDR3 sequence: CASSPPIRDEAFF. The CDR3 DNA is TGTGCCAGCTCACCACCGATCCGGGATGAAGCTTTCTTT.

The chain combines TRBV11-2 with TRBJ2-4, with D maybe TRBD1 (5 bases). Looked up from germline, CDR1 is SGHAT and CDR2 is FQNNGV. Trimming removed 5 bases at V and 0 bases at J, with 17 bases between. CDR3 length equals 17 residues. The CDR3 sequence: CASSPQGGQLAKNIQYF. CDR3 in DNA: TGTGCCAGCAGCCCCCAAGGCGGACAACTAGCCAAAAACATTCAGTACTTC.

This chain links TRBV28 with TRBJ1-6; the D gene is possibly TRBD1 (5 bases). The CDR3 covers 17 residues. Germline lookup yields CDR1 MDHEN and CDR2 SYDVKM. Trimming cost V 6 bases and J 0 bases, with 15 bases left between them. CDR3 amino acids: CASSRHRSGSYNSPLHF. CDR3 in DNA: TGTGCCAGCAGCCGACACAGGTCAGGCTCCTATAATTCACCCCTCCACTTT.

The V gene is TRBV6-5, the J gene TRBJ1-1, with D tentatively TRBD1 (6 bases). The ends were cut back, 6 bases at V and 0 bases at J, with 11 bases in the middle. The V gene's germline CDR1 is MNHEY and CDR2 SVGAGI. The CDR3 runs 14 residues. CDR3 DNA sequence: TGTGCCAGCAGGCCCGACAGGTTGAACACTGAAGCTTTCTTT. Amino acid sequence: CASRPDRLNTEAFF.

The rearrangement joins TRBV5-6 to TRBJ1-2; the D is unclear. CDR1 is SGHDT and CDR2 is YYEEEE in the germline V gene. This CDR3 comprises 12 residues. Trimming pared 0 bases from V and 8 bases from J, leaving 8 bases between. The CDR3 spells CASSLGYRGYTF. DNA for the CDR3: TGTGCCAGCAGCTTGGGGTATCGGGGCTACACCTTC.

V and J are TRBV2 and TRBJ1-1, with D perhaps TRBD1 (5 bases). This CDR3 region has 13 residues. V dropped 6 bases and J dropped 0 bases, with 8 bases sitting between them. Germline V CDR1 and CDR2: SNHLY, FYNNEI. The CDR3: CASRDNMNTEAFF. CDR3 nucleotide sequence: TGTGCCAGCAGGGACAACATGAACACTGAAGCTTTCTTT. The full variable domain, rest sourced from reference TRBV2 and TRBJ1-1, is EPEVTQTPSHQVTQMGQEVILRCVPISNHLYFYWYRQILGQKVEFLVSFYNNEISEKSEIFDDQFSVERPDGSNFTLKIRSTKLEDSAMYFCASRDNMNTEAFFGQGTRLTVV.

This clone has only a few counts. This chain links TRBV6-2 or TRBV6-3 with TRBJ2-2; D is undetermined. Between the trimmed V and J ends, which lost 6 bases and 7 bases, there was a span of 12 bases. This CDR3 is 13 amino acids long. Looked up from germline, CDR1 is MNHEY and CDR2 is SVGEGT. DNA of the CDR3: TGTGCCAGCAGCACATCACTTGTCGGGGAGCTGTTTTTT. Its translation is CASSTSLVGELFF.

This clone was observed once. The CDR3 spells CASNSPIGREYNEQFF. The CDR3 nucleotides read TGTGCCAGCAACTCTCCCATCGGGCGCGAATACAATGAGCAGTTCTTC. V gene TRBV9 combines with J gene TRBJ2-1; D unresolved. The CDR3 contains 16 residues. V lost 6 bases to trimming and J lost 4 bases, with 20 bases between them. The germline CDR1 and CDR2 sequences are SGDLS and YYNGEE.

J is TRBJ2-2 and V is TRBV9; tentatively, D is TRBD1 (5 bases). The CDR3 extends over 15 amino acids. From germline, CDR1 is SGDLS and CDR2 YYNGEE. V was shortened by 0 bases and J by 5 bases, with 11 bases between the two germline ends. CDR3 loop: CASSVEGQGTGELFF. In nucleotides, the CDR3 is TGTGCCAGCAGCGTAGAAGGACAAGGAACCGGGGAGCTGTTTTTT.

V is TRBV7-2 and J is TRBJ1-1; D gene uncertain. The CDR3 loop spans 14 amino acids. V shed 1 base and J shed 7 bases, with 13 bases lying between them. Germline CDR1 reads SGHTA; CDR2 reads FQGNSA. The CDR3 here is CASSLVSRDGEAFF. The DNA for the CDR3 is TGTGCCAGCAGCTTAGTGTCACGCGACGGTGAAGCTTTCTTT.

This clone was recorded many times. V is TRBV9 and J is TRBJ2-1; 8 bases match TRBD2. The CDR3 length is 16 residues. CDR1 is SGDLS and CDR2 is YYNGEE in the germline V gene. V dropped 3 bases and J dropped 8; count of bases not matched to a gene: 13. CDR3 region: CASSDEAGEFGDEQFF. The CDR3 nucleotides read TGTGCCAGCAGCGATGAAGCGGGAGAGTTTGGGGATGAGCAGTTCTTC.

The chain carries TRBV6-5 and TRBJ2-1; a possible D gene is TRBD2 (5 bases). Trimming stripped 6 bases from V and 9 bases from J, with 15 bases between. CDR3 length: 13 residues. CDR1 is MNHEY and CDR2 is SVGAGI in the germline V gene. CDR3 nucleotides: TGTGCCAGCAGGGCCCTCCTGGGGAGTGAGCAGTTCTTC. Translation: CASRALLGSEQFF.

This chain uses TRBV2 with TRBJ1-3, with D perhaps matching TRBD1 (5 bases). The CDR3 loop spans 15 amino acids. Trimming cost V 1 base and J 0 bases, with 7 bases left between them. The germline CDR1 and CDR2 sequences are SNHLY and FYNNEI. The CDR3 DNA follows: TGTGCCAGCAGTGAAGGGGGGTACTCTGGAAACACCATATATTTT. Translating it yields CASSEGGYSGNTIYF.

V and J are TRBV7-9 and TRBJ2-1; 14 positions match TRBD2. The CDR3 contains 17 residues. Trimming cost V 5 bases and J 2 bases; bases outside gene matches: 5. CDR1 is SEHNR and CDR2 is FQNEAQ in the germline V gene (reference sequence). CDR3 residues: CASSPKGLAGAYNEQFF. The CDR3 DNA reads TGTGCCAGCAGCCCGAAGGGACTAGCGGGGGCCTACAATGAGCAGTTCTTC. Full variable domain (outside the CDR3, taken from reference TRBV7-9 and TRBJ2-1): DTGVSQNPRHKITKRGQNVTFRCDPISEHNRLYWYRQTLGQGPEFLTYFQNEAQLEKSRLLSDRFSAERPKGSFSTLEIQRTEQGDSAMYLCASSPKGLAGAYNEQFFGPGTRLTVL.

The chain uses TRBV4-1 and TRBJ1-2; tentative D call: TRBD1 (5 bases). V lost 0 bases and J 5 bases, leaving 16 bases between the germline ends. The CDR3 has 16 residues. Germline loops: CDR1 MGHRA, CDR2 YSYEKL. As DNA, the CDR3 is TGCGCCAGCAGCCAAGATCAGCGGGGCGCAGCGTATGGCTACACCTTC. This encodes CASSQDQRGAAYGYTF.